This TCR beta chain was recorded in a study of T cell changes during pregnancy in multiple sclerosis (dated by TCRdb to about 2019). Describing the broader study: In women with multiple sclerosis, the researchers looked at how the T cell repertoire shifted as pregnancy progressed.

Of note for this clone: Its antigen is still unknown. Per-base quality was not reported, and no clone a single base away is much larger than it.

The library was made by the immunoSEQ multiplex PCR assay. Entries here come from immuneACCESS through TCRdb and include only in-frame sequences with V and J called. Some clones fail to appear in such tables; in the studies checked, an unresolved V gene covers under half of the shortfall, and the cause of the remainder is unknown. This sample has some 77,000 clones in its table, and around 89% of those were observed once. Less than 2.5% of the sample is held by the ten biggest clonotypes. Between the V and J ends, shortened by 0 bases and 6 bases respectively, the junction contains 16 bases. From the germline V gene, CDR1 is SGHRS and CDR2 is YFSETQ. Counted from cysteine to phenylalanine, this CDR3 has 16 amino acids. The only DNA kept is the CDR3, 48 bases in frame from the first base.

This receptor was obtained from a female donor with multiple sclerosis, enrolled in a pregnancy study. This receptor chain uses TRBV5-1 and TRBJ2-1; 7 matching bases give a weak D call of TRBD2. This material consisted of peripheral blood, taken before pregnancy. The CDR3 protein: CASSLALAGAGNEQFF. The bases read TGCGCCAGCAGCTTGGCGCTCGCGGGGGCCGGCAATGAGCAGTTCTTC.